The 24 T cell receptor beta chains listed next were all sequenced from one sample in a study of T-cell reconstitution after alpha-beta-depleted transplantation in children. Unique molecular identifiers were incorporated during preparation of the TCRbeta library. TCRdb fed the PCR reads into MiXCR, producing one record per CDR3 protein. This table holds just over 950,000 distinct CDR3 sequences, under 30% found once. The sample in question was PBMCs, mostly from graft donor cells, obtained 360 days after TCRalphabeta/CD19-depleted stem cell transplant. These receptors were taken from a boy in the first two years of life who had a stem cell transplant for SCID, so the T cells may come from the graft donor.

CDR3: CASSHIFNRAGTDTQYF. The CDR3, as DNA: TGTGCCAGCAGCCACATATTTAACAGGGCAGGGACAGATACGCAGTATTTT. The chain combines TRBV3-1 with TRBJ2-3, with D possibly being TRBD1 (6 bases). V was pared by 3 bases and J by 3 bases, with 19 bases between. Germline values: CDR1 LGHDT, CDR2 YNNKEL (reference sequence). The CDR3 consists of 17 residues.

This clonotype appeared a few times. The chain combines TRBV10-3 with TRBJ2-1; D gene uncertain. Trimming stripped 8 bases from V and 2 bases from J, with 10 bases between. Germline CDR1 and CDR2: ENHRY and SYGVKD. The CDR3 consists of 13 residues. CDR3 nucleotide sequence: TGTGCCATCTTGCGACTTCCCTACAATGAGCAGTTCTTC. This codes for CAILRLPYNEQFF.

V is TRBV12-5 and J is TRBJ2-5; either TRBD1 or TRBD2 may fit D (5 bases each). The CDR3 sequence is 15 residues long. Germline V gene data show CDR1 as LGHNT and CDR2 as FRNRAP. V was trimmed by 4 bases and J by 4 bases, leaving 16 bases between them. The CDR3 loop reads CASGSQNSGTETQYF. CDR3 DNA sequence: TGTGCTAGTGGTTCGCAGAACTCCGGGACAGAGACCCAGTACTTC.

The CDR3 DNA follows: TGTGCCAGCTCACCAAGACAGAGAGATAATTCACCCCTCCACTTT. Amino acid sequence: CASSPRQRDNSPLHF. The rearrangement links TRBV18 to TRBJ1-6; D might be TRBD1 (5 bases). V lost 2 bases, J lost 5 bases, and 10 bases lay in between. CDR1 and CDR2 from the germline V gene are KGHSH and LQKENI. The length of the CDR3 is 15 residues.

In its sample, this clonotype was seen a few times. V usage is TRBV27 and J usage is TRBJ2-5; D is possibly TRBD1 or TRBD2 (6 bases each). CDR3 length: 15 amino acids. From germline, CDR1 is MNHEY and CDR2 SMNVEV (reference sequence). V dropped 3 bases and J dropped 5 bases, with 16 bases sitting between them. CDR3 protein: CASSFEGGLLETQYF. The DNA for the CDR3 is TGTGCCAGCAGTTTTGAGGGGGGACTCCTGGAGACCCAGTACTTC.

This clonotype has more than one count but fewer than ten. The chain employs TRBV20-1 and TRBJ2-7, with 11 bases matching TRBD2. The CDR3 is made up of 12 amino acids. With V trimmed by 8 bases and J by 5 bases, 5 bases remained unmatched. Germline V CDR1 and CDR2: DFQATT, SNEGSKA (reference sequence). The CDR3 region is CSHRTSGHEQYF. CDR3 DNA sequence: TGCAGTCACAGGACTAGCGGGCACGAGCAGTACTTC.

This clonotype was seen only a few times. The chain is built from TRBV24-1 and TRBJ2-7; 7 nucleotides align to TRBD1. J gave up 3 bases and V 5 bases, and 18 bases lay outside the gene matches. The CDR3 consists of 18 residues. The germline gives CDR1 KGHDR, CDR2 SFDVKD. The CDR3 sequence is CATSVLPRDRKENYEQYF. The CDR3 DNA follows: TGTGCCACCAGTGTCCTCCCCAGGGACAGAAAAGAGAACTACGAGCAGTACTTC.

This clonotype turned up a few times. V is TRBV4-3 and J is TRBJ2-2; D may be TRBD2 (5 bases). The CDR3 contains 17 residues. Trimming pared 3 bases from V and 2 bases from J, leaving 16 bases between. Germline V gene sequence: CDR1 LGHNA, CDR2 YSLEER. This chain's CDR3 is CASSQLPRVVNTGELFF. In DNA form, the CDR3 reads TGCGCCAGCAGCCAGCTCCCGCGGGTAGTTAACACCGGGGAGCTGTTTTTT.

This clonotype was seen only a few times. The chain couples TRBV5-1 to TRBJ2-1, with 12 bases aligning to TRBD2. Unmatched junction bases numbered 8, after V lost 4 bases and J lost 9 bases. The germline V gene has CDR1 SGHRS and CDR2 YFSETQ. The CDR3 extends over 15 amino acids. The CDR3 protein is CASSPRTSGDVEQFF. The CDR3 DNA sequence: TGCGCCAGCAGCCCGCGGACTAGCGGGGATGTTGAGCAGTTCTTC.

The genes are TRBV5-1 and TRBJ2-7; TRBD1 matches 9 bases. The CDR3 has 15 amino acids. The V gene end was trimmed by 4 bases and the J gene end by 4 bases; junction bases not matched to a gene: 9. CDR1 and CDR2 (germline): SGHRS, YFSETQ. The CDR3 reads CASSARQGGDYEQYF. CDR3 sequence (DNA): TGCGCCAGCAGCGCCCGACAGGGGGGTGATTACGAGCAGTACTTC.

This clonotype was detected ten times or more. The V call is TRBV5-1, the J call TRBJ2-2; no definite D call. The CDR3 loop spans 15 amino acids. Germline V lookup: CDR1 SGHRS, CDR2 YFSETQ. Trimming took off 1 base at V and 0 bases at J, with 7 bases between the two ends. The CDR3 region has the DNA TGCGCCAGCAGCTTGTCCGGGTCGAACACCGGGGAGCTGTTTTTT. The encoded protein is CASSLSGSNTGELFF.

This chain links TRBV3-1 with TRBJ2-1; D is unresolved. This CDR3 is built from 14 residues. Germline V CDR1 and CDR2: LGHDT, YNNKEL (reference sequence). V was pared by 1 base and J by 5 bases, with 9 bases between. The CDR3 reads CASSQVFPNNEQFF. DNA for the CDR3: TGTGCCAGCAGCCAAGTTTTCCCGAACAATGAGCAGTTCTTC.

The V call is TRBV4-1, the J call TRBJ2-1; possible D gene TRBD2, 6 bases. Per the germline V gene, CDR1 is MGHRA and CDR2 is YSYEKL. CDR3 length: 17 residues. Trimming pared 1 base from V and 8 bases from J, leaving 21 bases between. Written as DNA, the CDR3 is TGCGCCAGCAGCCAAGGGGGTGCGCCGGGACTTAGAGATGAGCAGTTCTTC. Translation gives CASSQGGAPGLRDEQFF.

This sequence joins TRBV5-5 and TRBJ2-7, with 9 bases lining up with TRBD2. Germline CDR1 and CDR2: SGHKS and YYEKEE (reference sequence). The CDR3 loop spans 16 amino acids. V was pared by 4 bases and J by 1 base, with 9 bases of the junction left unmatched. CDR3: CASSPIGTSFSYEQYF. The CDR3 DNA reads as TGTGCCAGCAGCCCGATCGGGACTAGCTTTTCCTACGAGCAGTACTTC.

There are a few counts of this clonotype. This rearrangement joins TRBV29-1 to TRBJ2-1; D tentatively fits TRBD1 or TRBD2 (6 bases each). The CDR3 has 14 residues. V lost 5 bases to trimming and J lost 0 bases, with 11 bases between them. Germline values: CDR1 SQVTM, CDR2 ANQGSEA. CDR3 nucleotides: TGCAGCGTTTCTCGGGGGCCCTCCTACAATGAGCAGTTCTTC. Translated, it gives CSVSRGPSYNEQFF.

V and J are TRBV6-1 and TRBJ1-6, with D unclear. With 5 bases removed from V and 8 bases from J, the gap between germline ends came to 19 bases. This CDR3 comprises 16 residues. Germline V gives CDR1 MNHNS, CDR2 SASEGT. The CDR3 sequence: CASSKTWQPTYSPLHF. The CDR3 DNA reads as TGTGCCAGCAGTAAAACGTGGCAGCCTACCTATTCACCCCTCCACTTT.

V and J are TRBV6-5 and TRBJ2-7, with D unresolved. CDR1 is MNHEY, CDR2 SVGAGI, per germline. This CDR3 contains 15 residues. Between the trimmed V and J ends, which lost 0 bases and 0 bases, there was a span of 9 bases. CDR3 sequence (DNA): TGTGCCAGCAGTTACTCGACCATGAGCTCCTACGAGCAGTACTTC. This encodes CASSYSTMSSYEQYF.

In this sample, this clonotype turned up a few times. J is TRBJ2-1 and V is TRBV24-1; TRBD2 agrees at 7 bases. With 3 bases clipped from V and 4 bases from J, the junction kept 5 bases outside the gene matches. Germline CDR1 reads KGHDR; CDR2 reads SFDVKD. The length of the CDR3 is 15 residues. The CDR3 coding sequence is TGTGCCACCAGTGATAGCGGGGTAGTTTACAATGAGCAGTTCTTC. Protein: CATSDSGVVYNEQFF.

This clonotype was seen just once. This chain uses TRBV4-2 with TRBJ2-3, with TRBD1 as a possible D gene (6 bases). The CDR3 consists of 15 residues. Per the germline V gene, CDR1 is LGHNA and CDR2 is YNFKEQ. Trimming removed 1 base at V and 6 bases at J, with 14 bases between. The CDR3 DNA reads TGTGCCAGCAGCCAAGGGTGGACAGCCCGGGATACGCAGTATTTT. This codes for CASSQGWTARDTQYF.

This clonotype was found a few times. This chain connects TRBV7-2 to TRBJ1-5; D is unclear. The V gene lost 1 base and the J gene lost 0 bases, with 10 bases spanning the gap. There are 16 residues in the CDR3. Germline V gives CDR1 SGHTA, CDR2 FQGNSA. CDR3 in amino acids: CASSLEERNSNQPQHF. The CDR3 region has the DNA TGTGCCAGCAGCTTAGAGGAGAGAAATAGCAATCAGCCCCAGCATTTT.

This clonotype was observed a handful of times. The rearrangement joins TRBV5-8 to TRBJ2-1; TRBD2 aligns across 12 bases. This CDR3 has 17 amino acids. Germline trimming cut 0 bases from V and 5 bases from J; bases unmatched to any gene: 6. CDR1 is SGHTS and CDR2 is YDEGEE in the germline V gene. Here the CDR3 DNA reads TGTGCCAGCAGCTTGGCCCGACTAGCGGGGGTCCACAATGAGCAGTTCTTC. This sequence encodes CASSLARLAGVHNEQFF.

This clonotype has just a few counts. The chain uses TRBV3-1 and TRBJ2-7; the D is unclear. The CDR3 loop spans 14 amino acids. Trimming stripped 4 bases from V and 2 bases from J, with 12 bases between. CDR1 is LGHDT, CDR2 YNNKEL, per germline (reference sequence). The CDR3 protein is CASSPSFITYEQYF. Here the CDR3 DNA reads TGTGCCAGCAGCCCTTCTTTTATCACCTACGAGCAGTACTTC.

The V gene is TRBV24-1, the J gene TRBJ2-1; D gene ambiguous. CDR1 is KGHDR and CDR2 is SFDVKD in the germline V gene. V was pared by 6 bases and J by 7 bases, with 9 bases between. This CDR3 is built from 12 residues. The CDR3 sequence is CATSTAYNEQFF. The CDR3, as DNA: TGTGCCACCAGTACCGCTTATAATGAGCAGTTCTTC.

This chain connects TRBV5-1 to TRBJ2-1; the D gene is possibly TRBD1 (6 bases). The CDR3 extends over 16 amino acids. The V and J ends lost 0 bases and 0 bases respectively, with 10 bases between them. CDR1 SGHRS and CDR2 YFSETQ come from the germline V gene. CDR3 in amino acids: CASSLETGSSYNEQFF. Written as DNA, the CDR3 is TGCGCCAGCAGCTTGGAAACAGGGAGCTCCTACAATGAGCAGTTCTTC.